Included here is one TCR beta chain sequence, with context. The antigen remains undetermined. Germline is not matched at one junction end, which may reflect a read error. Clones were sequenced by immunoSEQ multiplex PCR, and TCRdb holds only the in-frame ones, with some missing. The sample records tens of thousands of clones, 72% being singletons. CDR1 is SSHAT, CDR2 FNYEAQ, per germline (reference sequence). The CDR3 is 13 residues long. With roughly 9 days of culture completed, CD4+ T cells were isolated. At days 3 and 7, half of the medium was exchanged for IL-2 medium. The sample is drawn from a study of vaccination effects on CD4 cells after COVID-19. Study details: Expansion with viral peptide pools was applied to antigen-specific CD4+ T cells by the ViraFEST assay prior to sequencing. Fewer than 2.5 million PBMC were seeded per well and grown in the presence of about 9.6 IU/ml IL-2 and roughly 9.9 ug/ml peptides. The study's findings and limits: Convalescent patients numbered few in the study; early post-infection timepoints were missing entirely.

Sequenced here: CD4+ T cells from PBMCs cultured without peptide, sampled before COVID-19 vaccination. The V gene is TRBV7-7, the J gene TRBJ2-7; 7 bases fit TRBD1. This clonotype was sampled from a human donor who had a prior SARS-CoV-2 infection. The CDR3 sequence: CASSSDRESEQYF. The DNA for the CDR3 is TGTGCTAGCAGCTCAGACAGGGAAAGCGAGCAGTACTTC.